This TCR beta chain was observed in a study of shared clonotypes between healthy human individuals. Across the whole study: Per donor, three plates held CD4 naive cells, three held CD4 memory, two held CD8 naive and one held CD8 memory.

Profiling relied on immunoSEQ multiplex PCR, and the TCRdb table lists in-frame clones only, not all of them. The sample lists about 1.5 million clones; around 95% were seen once. For this clone: What it binds is unknown.

Notes on the study in general: Sorted-subset samples were not fully sequenced, rarefaction indicated.

Trimming removed 11 bases at V and 8 bases at J, with 12 bases between. Germline assignment: CDR1 SEHNR and CDR2 FQNEAQ (reference sequence). The CDR3 is made up of 11 amino acids. The chain joins TRBV7-9 to TRBJ2-2; the D is unclear. Material for sequencing was naive CD4+ T cells sorted from blood. The subset denotes: CD45RA+ positively selected. The clonotype was recovered from a man between 25 and 39 years old in good health. As DNA, the CDR3 is TGTGCCCCAAAGGCAAGGGGGGAGCTGTTTTTT. This codes for CAPKARGELFF.